Each of the 26 T cell receptor beta chains below was sequenced from the same sample in a study of CD8+CD57+ T cells in acquired aplastic anemia. Patients who underwent sequencing had shown CD8+CD57+ cell expansion by flow cytometry. Genomic DNA, the template, was used for profiling of the TCR beta VDJ and CDR3. MiXCR, run by TCRdb on the reads, gives a single entry per CDR3 protein. The data show around 150,000 distinct CDR3 sequences, with 40% to 50% seen just once and less than 3% held by the top ten. The specimen was sorted CD4+, CD8+, or CD8+CD57+ T cells (not recorded which) from PBMCs. The receptors shown here come from a human donor with aplastic anemia.

This clonotype was recorded a few times. The chain is built from TRBV2 and TRBJ2-5, with a weak D call TRBD1 (6 bases). Trimming removed 6 bases from V and 4 bases from J, with 9 bases in between. In germline, CDR1 is SNHLY, CDR2 FYNNEI. The CDR3 is 12 amino acids. CDR3 in DNA: TGTGCCAGCAGAGGACAGAGAGAGACCCAGTACTTC. This sequence encodes CASRGQRETQYF.

The chain has TRBV29-1 and TRBJ2-1; D not resolved. The CDR3 totals 13 residues. Trimming removed 4 bases from V and 2 bases from J, with 9 bases in between. CDR1 SQVTM and CDR2 ANQGSEA come from the germline V gene. The chain's CDR3 is CSVVDGTYNEQFF. Here the CDR3 DNA reads TGCAGCGTTGTAGATGGCACCTACAATGAGCAGTTCTTC.

CDR3 coding DNA: TGTGCCAGCAGGAGAGACGGGAGCTCCTACGAGCAGTACTTC. Its translation: CASRRDGSSYEQYF. V gene TRBV6-1 combines with J gene TRBJ2-7; a possible D gene is TRBD2 (6 bases). Germline V CDR1 and CDR2: MNHNS, SASEGT. The CDR3 has 14 residues. The germline V and J ends were trimmed by 6 bases and 0 bases, with 12 bases remaining between them.

With regard to this clonotype: The CDR3 does not end in the conserved phenylalanine or tryptophan, so this is likely a read error. The DNA is omitted, as the CDR3 cannot be located on it reliably, and the CDR3 follows TCRdb's listing. This chain joins TRBV7-3 and TRBJ1-1. 8 amino acids form the CDR3, both terminal residues included. Germline V gene sequence: CDR1 SGHTA, CDR2 FQGTGA. CDR3 protein: CASSFASL.

The table lists this clonotype with a few counts. V gene TRBV2 combines with J gene TRBJ2-5; TRBD2 matches at 12 bases. CDR1 SNHLY and CDR2 FYNNEI come from the germline V gene. This CDR3 is built from 19 residues. Trimming took 6 bases from V and 0 from J; bases not matched to a gene: 14. As DNA, the CDR3 is TGTGCCAGCAGGCGAGGACTAGCGGGAACCAACTGGTACCAAGAGACCCAGTACTTC. Its translation: CASRRGLAGTNWYQETQYF.

This clonotype has just a few counts. The CDR3 protein is CASSLETWYF. The CDR3 nucleotides read TGTGCCAGCAGCTTAGAAACTTGGTACTTC. The rearrangement uses TRBV7-3 and TRBJ2-5; D unresolved. There are 10 residues in the CDR3. Germline CDR1 and CDR2: SGHTA and FQGTGA. The V and J ends lost 2 bases and 13 bases respectively, with 8 bases between them. Variable domain in full (rest from reference TRBV7-3 and TRBJ2-5): GAGVSQTPSNKVTEKGKYVELRCDPISGHTALYWYRQSLGQGPEFLIYFQGTGAADDSGLPNDRFFAVRPEGSVSTLKIQRTERGDSAVYLCASSLETWYFGPGTRLLVL.

The rearrangement links TRBV20-1 to TRBJ2-1, with 8 bases fitting TRBD2. The germline V gene encodes CDR1 DFQATT and CDR2 SNEGSKA (reference sequence). The CDR3 loop spans 15 amino acids. Trimming at V came to 0 bases and at J to 7 bases, leaving 8 bases not matched to a gene. CDR3 in amino acids: CSARDPTGGKNEQFF. CDR3 in DNA: TGCAGTGCTAGAGATCCTACGGGGGGGAAAAATGAGCAGTTCTTC.

This clonotype appeared a single time. The J gene is TRBJ1-1, the V gene TRBV29-1; TRBD1 might be the D (5 bases). Per germline, CDR1 SQVTM and CDR2 ANQGSEA. The CDR3 has 12 amino acids. The ends were cut back, 8 bases at V and 5 bases at J, with 15 bases in the middle. CDR3 nucleotides: TGCAGCTTACATATGGGGGTGACTGAAGCTTTCTTT. Protein sequence: CSLHMGVTEAFF.

This clonotype was counted a few times. Compared with germline, one end of the junction differs, possibly owing to a read error. The gene calls are TRBV7-7 and TRBJ2-5; weak D call: TRBD1 (6 bases). This CDR3 has 14 amino acids. The germline V gene has CDR1 SSHAT and CDR2 FNYEAQ (reference sequence). DNA of the CDR3: TGTGCTAGCAGCTTGGACAGTGTATTGGAGACCCAGTACTTC. This sequence encodes CASSLDSVLETQYF.

This clonotype rates as medium-sized. The chain joins TRBV10-3 to TRBJ2-3, with D unclear. This CDR3 comprises 11 residues. The germline gives CDR1 ENHRY, CDR2 SYGVKD. Trimming removed 7 bases at V and 0 bases at J, with 2 bases between. The chain's CDR3 is CAITSTDTQYF. As DNA, the CDR3 is TGTGCCATCACGAGCACAGATACGCAGTATTTT.

The J gene is TRBJ1-6, the V gene TRBV25-1; no definite D call. This CDR3 comprises 17 residues. Germline CDR1 is MGHDK and CDR2 is SYGVNS. V was shortened by 1 base and J by 0 bases, with 10 bases between the two germline ends. The CDR3 loop reads CASSELEGSSYNSPLHF. Written as DNA, the CDR3 is TGTGCCAGCAGTGAATTGGAGGGTAGCTCCTATAATTCACCCCTCCACTTT.

This clonotype came up a few times. The J gene is TRBJ1-1, the V gene TRBV12-3 or TRBV12-4; a weak D match, TRBD1 (5 bases). The CDR3 totals 13 residues. V lost 4 bases, J lost 7 bases, and 13 bases lay in between. The CDR3 bases are TGTGCCAGCAGTTCTCAGGGAGGAGGTGAAGCTTTCTTT. Its translation is CASSSQGGGEAFF.

This clonotype turned up a few times. The chain carries TRBV10-3 and TRBJ1-6; D not certain. CDR1 and CDR2 from the germline V gene are ENHRY and SYGVKD. Trimming stripped 0 bases from V and 9 bases from J, with 15 bases between. This CDR3 is 16 amino acids long. The CDR3 nucleotides read TGTGCCATCAGTGAGTCGGTACCCAGATCCCGTTCACCCCTCCACTTT. Translation gives CAISESVPRSRSPLHF.

This clonotype was observed at least ten times. The CDR3: CASSLGGGGKEQFF. CDR3 nucleotide sequence: TGTGCCAGCAGCTTAGGGGGCGGGGGGAAGGAGCAGTTCTTC. The chain carries TRBV7-6 and TRBJ2-1, with 8 bases aligning to TRBD2. The germline V gene has CDR1 SGHVS and CDR2 FNYEAQ. The CDR3 runs to 14 residues. Germline trimming cut 1 base from V and 10 bases from J; bases unmatched to any gene: 6.

This clonotype turned up a few times. The gene calls are TRBV6-1 and TRBJ1-1; D is ambiguous. This CDR3 is 14 amino acids long. Germline CDR1 MNHNS, CDR2 SASEGT. Trimming took 4 bases from V and 4 from J, leaving 13 bases between them. The CDR3 bases are TGTGCCAGCAGTGTCCTGGCGGCGGGCACTGAAGCTTTCTTT. It codes for CASSVLAAGTEAFF.

In its sample, this clonotype was seen a few times. The rearrangement uses TRBV25-1 and TRBJ1-1; D might be TRBD1 (6 bases). The CDR3 runs to 15 residues. Germline V gene sequence: CDR1 MGHDK, CDR2 SYGVNS. Trimming took off 3 bases at V and 3 bases at J, with 14 bases between the two ends. Here the CDR3 DNA reads TGTGCCAGCAGTGAGGGACAAGGAGTCTACACTGAAGCTTTCTTT. Amino acids: CASSEGQGVYTEAFF.

V and J are TRBV11-2 and TRBJ1-5; TRBD1 agrees at 10 bases. The V gene end was trimmed by 5 bases and the J gene end by 8 bases; junction bases not matched to a gene: 9. The CDR3 is made up of 15 amino acids. Germline CDR1 reads SGHAT; CDR2 reads FQNNGV. The DNA of the CDR3 is TGTGCCAGCAGCCTCAGGACAGGGGGTAAGGAGCCCCAGCATTTT. Translated: CASSLRTGGKEPQHF.

This clonotype was counted ten times or more. CDR3 protein: CSATGNPMNTEAFF. DNA of the CDR3: TGCAGTGCTACAGGGAACCCGATGAACACTGAAGCTTTCTTT. This chain connects TRBV20-1 to TRBJ1-1; a weak D match, TRBD1 (5 bases). Germline-derived CDR1 and CDR2 are DFQATT and SNEGSKA (reference sequence). The CDR3 length is 14 residues. V was clipped by 4 bases and J by 0 bases, with 12 bases between them.

The rearrangement uses TRBV24-1 and TRBJ1-2, with 11 bases aligning to TRBD1. V lost 4 bases to trimming and J lost 5 bases; unmatched junction nucleotides: 5. The CDR3 has 15 amino acids. The germline V gene encodes CDR1 KGHDR and CDR2 SFDVKD. The CDR3: CATSEPGQGVYGYTF. The CDR3 bases are TGTGCCACCAGTGAACCGGGACAGGGGGTTTATGGCTACACCTTC.

This clonotype has at least ten counts. V gene TRBV20-1 combines with J gene TRBJ2-2, with 7 bases fitting TRBD1. CDR3 length equals 12 residues. The germline V gene encodes CDR1 DFQATT and CDR2 SNEGSKA (reference sequence). The V gene end was trimmed by 7 bases and the J gene end by 1 base; junction bases not matched to a gene: 0. The DNA of the CDR3 is TGCAGTGGACAGGGGAACACCGGGGAGCTGTTTTTT. As protein: CSGQGNTGELFF.

About this clonotype: No DNA is shown, since the ends of the CDR3 on it are uncertain; the CDR3 is the one TCRdb lists. The V call is TRBV7-2, the J call TRBJ1-5; no check of the table's D call, TRBD1, against the DNA was made. The CDR3 comprises 13 residues, both ends counted. CDR1 is SGHTA and CDR2 is FQGNSA in the germline V gene. The CDR3: CASSFIGVGQGTF.

The gene calls are TRBV2 and TRBJ1-6, with 7 bases fitting TRBD1. The germline gives CDR1 SNHLY, CDR2 FYNNEI. Losses at the gene ends were 0 bases for V and 10 bases for J; bases not matched to a gene: 3. CDR3 size: 14 residues. The CDR3 DNA reads TGTGCCAGCAGTGAAGCGCGACAGGGCTCACCCCTCCACTTT. Protein sequence: CASSEARQGSPLHF.

The sample holds one count of this clonotype. CDR3 sequence reads: CASSDWGQSNQPQHF. CDR3 sequence (DNA): TGTGCCAGCAGTGATTGGGGACAGAGCAATCAGCCCCAGCATTTT. The chain uses TRBV2 and TRBJ1-5; 7 bases fit TRBD1. The CDR3 consists of 15 residues. Germline CDR1 SNHLY, CDR2 FYNNEI. V lost 3 bases to trimming and J lost 1 base; unmatched junction nucleotides: 3.

This rearrangement joins TRBV10-3 to TRBJ2-1; 10 nucleotides line up with TRBD2. The length of the CDR3 is 15 residues. Germline V gives CDR1 ENHRY, CDR2 SYGVKD. The trim removed 5 bases at V and 3 bases at J, leaving 4 bases unmatched. CDR3 DNA: TGTGCCATCAGTAATCTAGCGGGAGACTACAATGAGCAGTTCTTC. It specifies CAISNLAGDYNEQFF.

This clonotype was found a few times. Compared with germline, one end of the junction differs, possibly owing to a read error. J is TRBJ1-2 and V is TRBV30; D gene unclear. Germline V gene data show CDR1 as GTSNPN and CDR2 as SVGIG (reference sequence). The CDR3 is 14 amino acids. The CDR3 sequence: CAWPSRAGSYGHTF. CDR3 DNA sequence: TGTGCCTGGCCATCCCGCGCGGGGAGCTATGGCCACACCTTC.

This clonotype was observed a handful of times. The chain has TRBV30 and TRBJ1-1; unclear D gene. The CDR3 runs to 12 residues. V was shortened by 4 bases and J by 1 base, with 7 bases between the two germline ends. The germline gives CDR1 GTSNPN, CDR2 SVGIG (reference sequence). CDR3 DNA sequence: TGTGCCTGGAACAACCGGAACACTGAAGCTTTCTTT. It specifies CAWNNRNTEAFF.